Each of the 2 T cell receptor beta chains below was sequenced from the same sample in a study of T cell changes during pregnancy in multiple sclerosis. TCRdb's copy holds only in-frame clones and misses some; the assay was immunoSEQ multiplex PCR. Seen here are tens of thousands of clones, approximately 90% observed once, and the top ten hold approximately 3.5%. Sample: peripheral blood, taken before pregnancy. The source of these receptors is a female donor with multiple sclerosis, enrolled in a pregnancy study.

This clone was seen a single time. The rearrangement joins TRBV5-6 to TRBJ1-1, with 9 bases identical to TRBD1. This CDR3 contains 16 residues. Germline V gives CDR1 SGHDT, CDR2 YYEEEE. J gave up 1 base and V 4 bases, and 8 bases lay outside the gene matches. This CDR3 reads CASSPPPGQGNTEAFF. The CDR3 DNA reads TGTGCCAGCAGCCCTCCTCCGGGACAGGGGAACACTGAAGCTTTCTTT.

The chain employs TRBV18 and TRBJ2-7; weak D call: TRBD2 (5 bases). This CDR3 has 14 residues. Germline lookup yields CDR1 KGHSH and CDR2 LQKENI. The V end lost 6 bases, the J end lost 7 bases, and 19 bases lay between the germline ends. Here the CDR3 DNA reads TGTGCCAGCTCCCCTAATTTGCTAGCTCGGGAGCAGTACTTC. The encoded protein is CASSPNLLAREQYF.